The rows below give T cell receptor beta chains drawn from one sample of a study of T cell responses to AZD1222 COVID-19 vaccine. Using immunoSEQ multiplex PCR, the repertoire was profiled, and TCRdb retains in-frame clones only, with some absent. Of 75,000 to 95,000 clones listed, roughly 89% are singletons. Source: peripheral blood, taken on day 0 of MenACWY control vaccination. The origin of the receptors is an adult in good health. Both conserved end residues are part of each CDR3. Fields, in order: clone size, J gene, D gene, V gene, CDR3 DNA, CDR3 protein. D genes are given only for firm matches. Size values are once, few and many counts, or a class for expanded clones, and some rows have none.

clone size: few; J gene: TRBJ1-1; D gene: NA; V gene: TRBV12-3/TRBV12-4; CDR3 DNA: TGTGCCAGCAGTTTGGGAGTGACTGAAGCTTTCTTT; CDR3 protein: CASSLGVTEAFF
clone size: NA; J gene: TRBJ1-3; D gene: NA; V gene: TRBV28; CDR3 DNA: TGTGCCAGCAGTTCAGGGAGATGGGCTGGAAACACCATATATTTT; CDR3 protein: CASSSGRWAGNTIYF
clone size: NA; J gene: TRBJ1-1; D gene: NA; V gene: TRBV6-4; CDR3 DNA: TGTGCCAGCAGTGTAATGGTAAAGACTCGGAACACTGAAGCTTTCTTT; CDR3 protein: CASSVMVKTRNTEAFF
clone size: NA; J gene: TRBJ2-5; D gene: NA; V gene: TRBV21-1; CDR3 DNA: TGTGCCAGTTTCAGACGGGGGCGAGAGACCCAGTACTTC; CDR3 protein: CASFRRGRETQYF
clone size: NA; J gene: TRBJ2-2; D gene: NA; V gene: TRBV7-9; CDR3 DNA: TGTGCCAGCAGCTTATTGGCAGGTTCGAACACCGGGGAGCTGTTTTTT; CDR3 protein: CASSLLAGSNTGELFF
clone size: NA; J gene: TRBJ1-5; D gene: NA; V gene: TRBV28; CDR3 DNA: TGTGCCAGCACTCCCCGCGGTGAGGGCAATCAGCCCCAGCATTTT; CDR3 protein: CASTPRGEGNQPQHF
clone size: NA; J gene: TRBJ1-6; D gene: TRBD1; V gene: TRBV4-1; CDR3 DNA: TGCGCCAGCAGCCAAGATGGACAGGGGGCCGGTTCACCCCTCCACTTT; CDR3 protein: CASSQDGQGAGSPLHF
clone size: NA; J gene: TRBJ1-3; D gene: NA; V gene: TRBV18; CDR3 DNA: TGTGCCAGCTCACTAAACCAGGGGAGCTCTGGAAACACCATATATTTT; CDR3 protein: CASSLNQGSSGNTIYF
clone size: few; J gene: TRBJ1-1; D gene: TRBD1; V gene: TRBV7-9; CDR3 DNA: TGTGCCAGCAGCACCGGGACAGGGGCTTTCACTGAAGCTTTCTTT; CDR3 protein: CASSTGTGAFTEAFF
clone size: NA; J gene: TRBJ1-3; D gene: NA; V gene: TRBV4-1; CDR3 DNA: TGCGCCAGCAGCCAAGTCCCCGGAAACACCATATATTTT; CDR3 protein: CASSQVPGNTIYF
clone size: NA; J gene: TRBJ1-2; D gene: NA; V gene: TRBV7-9; CDR3 DNA: TGTGCCAGCGGAACAGACCACTATGGCTACACCTTC; CDR3 protein: CASGTDHYGYTF